This TCR beta chain was captured by sequencing in a study of blood T cell repertoires in COVID-19. Study context: Specimens from acute and convalescent COVID-19 originated in the United States, Italy and Spain. Nucleic acid was either cDNA or gDNA, and it came from T cells, B-cell-depleted T cells, or PBMCs.

The germline CDR1 and CDR2 sequences are SGHTA and FQGNSA. V was cut by 5 bases and J by 1 base, with 8 bases left in between. The CDR3 loop spans 13 amino acids. Source study methods: For nucleated cells, counts were estimated from reference gene primer amplification. The repertoire was sequenced with immunoSEQ multiplex PCR; TCRdb's copy has only in-frame clones and lacks some. The DNA was the basis for D and trimming; V, J and clone size are from that table. This sample has 200,000 to 250,000 clones; roughly 80% occur once, and the top ten carry about 3.2%. The chain has TRBV7-2 and TRBJ2-5; D is possibly TRBD1 (5 bases). The sequence was collected from a young woman with acute or convalescent COVID-19. The sample was peripheral blood. In DNA form, the CDR3 reads TGTGCCAGCAGCCGGACACTCCAAGAGACCCAGTACTTC. This gives the protein CASSRTLQETQYF.